This T cell receptor (beta chain) was profiled in a study of T-cell reconstitution after alpha-beta-depleted transplantation in children. Points from the study as a whole: By about two months after transplant, alpha-beta T cells reportedly arose from several hundred graft clones that had expanded. When one year had passed after transplant, most T-cell counts and diversity came from newly produced T cells.

A library of TCRbeta sequences, prepared with unique molecular identifiers, was generated. Each CDR3 protein is one row after TCRdb ran MiXCR on the PCR reads. The table shows 300,000 to 350,000 distinct CDR3 sequences, with under 20% occurring only once. A word on this clonotype: Its antigen is as yet unknown.

The starting material was PBMCs, mostly from graft donor cells, obtained 360 days after TCRalphabeta/CD19-depleted stem cell transplant. The clonotype originates from a male patient under 10 years old who had a stem cell transplant for acute lymphoblastic leukemia, so the T cells may come from the graft donor.

CDR3 sequence: CASSSVGGGAFF. Here the CDR3 DNA reads TGTGCCAGCAGTTCAGTGGGTGGGGGAGCTTTCTTT. This chain joins TRBV12-3 or TRBV12-4 and TRBJ1-1; tentatively, D is TRBD1 (5 bases). Deletions cut 4 bases from V and 10 bases from J, with 13 bases between. This CDR3 is built from 12 residues.